The T cell receptor beta chain described here comes from a study of T cell responses to AZD1222 COVID-19 vaccine. The study, taken as a whole, reports: Clonal diversity was possibly underestimated; the donors were predominantly white British and more often female. Spike was spanned by vaccine-associated CD4 TCRs, with dominance at 160-218 and 743-854. It was only a handful of AZD1222 recipients who were seropositive at baseline.

V gave up 0 bases and J gave up 6 bases; unmatched junction bases: 8. This CDR3 contains 15 residues. CDR1 and CDR2 from the germline V gene are SGHRS and YFSETQ. The repertoire was sequenced with immunoSEQ multiplex PCR; TCRdb's copy has only in-frame clones and lacks some. The sample lists under 150,000 clones, more than 85% occurring once. In regard to this clone: Its specificity is unknown.

The input for sequencing was peripheral blood, taken on day 0 of AZD1222 vaccination. The clonotype comes from an adult in good health. J is TRBJ1-1 and V is TRBV5-1; 7 nucleotides line up with TRBD1. The CDR3 spells CASSLAAGGDAEAFF. CDR3 coding DNA: TGCGCCAGCAGCTTGGCCGCAGGGGGAGACGCTGAAGCTTTCTTT.